These T cell receptor beta chains were read from a single sample in a study of cytomegalovirus exposure and HLA in healthy donors. Libraries were prepared by immunoSEQ multiplex PCR; TCRdb keeps only in-frame clonotypes and omits some of them. In the table there are over 130,000 clones, approximately 72% of which are singletons. What was sequenced was PBMCs. The receptors shown here come from a woman aged 60 to 75 in good health and CMV-seronegative. CDR3s include the opening cysteine and the closing phenylalanine or tryptophan. Fields, in order: clone size, J gene, V gene, D gene, CDR3 protein, CDR3 DNA. D genes are given only for firm matches. Part of the rows lack a size; the others show once, few, many or a class for expanded clones.

abundance: -; j_gene: TRBJ2-7; v_gene: TRBV6-6; d_gene: -; CDR3aa: CASSSRYEQYF; CDR3nt: TGTGCCAGCAGTTCCCGCTACGAGCAGTACTTC
abundance: -; j_gene: TRBJ2-1; v_gene: TRBV28; d_gene: -; CDR3aa: CATTATLNNEQFF; CDR3nt: TGTGCCACCACAGCCACCCTAAACAATGAGCAGTTCTTC
abundance: -; j_gene: TRBJ1-3; v_gene: TRBV6-5; d_gene: TRBD1; CDR3aa: CASSYSGTGTGNTIYF; CDR3nt: TGTGCCAGCAGTTACTCTGGGACAGGGACTGGAAACACCATATATTTT
abundance: once; j_gene: TRBJ1-6; v_gene: TRBV14; d_gene: TRBD1; CDR3aa: CASSQGLGQSNSPLHF; CDR3nt: TGTGCCAGCAGCCAAGGCCTGGGACAGAGCAATTCACCCCTCCACTTT
abundance: -; j_gene: TRBJ2-5; v_gene: TRBV10-3; d_gene: -; CDR3aa: CAISERRDETQYF; CDR3nt: TGTGCCATCAGTGAGCGGAGGGATGAGACCCAGTACTTC
abundance: once; j_gene: TRBJ1-2; v_gene: TRBV11-2; d_gene: TRBD1; CDR3aa: CASSRDREDGYTF; CDR3nt: TGTGCCAGCAGCCGGGACAGGGAGGACGGCTACACCTTC
abundance: -; j_gene: TRBJ2-3; v_gene: TRBV5-1; d_gene: TRBD2; CDR3aa: CASSLRASGGADTQYF; CDR3nt: TGCGCCAGCAGCTTGAGGGCTAGCGGGGGAGCAGATACGCAGTATTTT
abundance: -; j_gene: TRBJ1-2; v_gene: TRBV28; d_gene: -; CDR3aa: CASSLSSVNYGYTF; CDR3nt: TGTGCCAGCAGTTTATCGTCGGTTAACTATGGCTACACCTTC
abundance: few; j_gene: TRBJ2-2; v_gene: TRBV6-1; d_gene: -; CDR3aa: CASSRDFNTGELFF; CDR3nt: TGTGCCAGCAGTCGGGACTTTAACACCGGGGAGCTGTTTTTT
abundance: few; j_gene: TRBJ1-2; v_gene: TRBV6-1; d_gene: -; CDR3aa: CASGDLGNNGYTF; CDR3nt: TGTGCCAGCGGGGATCTCGGGAACAATGGCTACACCTTC
abundance: -; j_gene: TRBJ1-1; v_gene: TRBV5-4; d_gene: -; CDR3aa: CASSQFTQHTEAFF; CDR3nt: TGTGCCAGCAGCCAATTTACACAACACACTGAAGCTTTCTTT
abundance: -; j_gene: TRBJ2-5; v_gene: TRBV5-6; d_gene: TRBD1; CDR3aa: CASSWGGWTGEGQETQYF; CDR3nt: TGTGCCAGCAGCTGGGGAGGTTGGACAGGGGAGGGTCAAGAGACCCAGTACTTC
abundance: -; j_gene: TRBJ1-2; v_gene: TRBV6-6; d_gene: TRBD1; CDR3aa: CASSRGTGSNYGYTF; CDR3nt: TGTGCCAGCAGTAGGGGGACAGGTTCTAACTATGGCTACACCTTC
abundance: -; j_gene: TRBJ2-1; v_gene: TRBV11-1; d_gene: TRBD2; CDR3aa: CASSKGLADYNEQFF; CDR3nt: TGTGCCAGCAGCAAGGGACTAGCGGATTACAATGAGCAGTTCTTC
abundance: -; j_gene: TRBJ2-1; v_gene: TRBV4-2; d_gene: TRBD2; CDR3aa: CASSQGGRLADYNEQFF; CDR3nt: TGTGCCAGCAGCCAGGGGGGGAGACTAGCGGACTACAATGAGCAGTTCTTC
abundance: few; j_gene: TRBJ2-2; v_gene: TRBV5-1; d_gene: TRBD2; CDR3aa: CASSSGLAGNTGELFF; CDR3nt: TGCGCCAGCAGCTCGGGACTAGCGGGAAACACCGGGGAGCTGTTTTTT
abundance: -; j_gene: TRBJ2-7; v_gene: TRBV23-1; d_gene: TRBD1; CDR3aa: CASSQGTGFSEQYF; CDR3nt: TGCGCCAGCAGTCAAGGGACAGGGTTCTCCGAGCAGTACTTC
abundance: -; j_gene: TRBJ2-6; v_gene: TRBV27; d_gene: -; CDR3aa: CASTSRGANVLTF; CDR3nt: TGTGCCAGCACCTCGAGGGGGGCCAACGTCCTGACTTTC
abundance: few; j_gene: TRBJ2-7; v_gene: TRBV6-1; d_gene: -; CDR3aa: CASSEMRGYEQYF; CDR3nt: TGTGCCAGCAGTGAAATGCGAGGATACGAGCAGTACTTC
abundance: -; j_gene: TRBJ2-7; v_gene: TRBV27; d_gene: -; CDR3aa: CASSPRTVRSYEQYF; CDR3nt: TGTGCCAGCAGTCCCCGGACAGTCCGCTCCTACGAGCAGTACTTC
abundance: -; j_gene: TRBJ2-2; v_gene: TRBV6-5; d_gene: -; CDR3aa: CASSSHSGGITGELFF; CDR3nt: TGTGCCAGCAGTTCCCACTCAGGGGGGATCACCGGGGAGCTGTTTTTT
abundance: -; j_gene: TRBJ1-5; v_gene: TRBV2; d_gene: TRBD1; CDR3aa: CASSPRQGEAQPQHF; CDR3nt: TGTGCCAGCAGTCCGCGACAGGGGGAGGCTCAGCCCCAGCATTTT
abundance: -; j_gene: TRBJ2-5; v_gene: TRBV5-6; d_gene: -; CDR3aa: CASSLAKLVETQYF; CDR3nt: TGTGCCAGCAGCTTGGCCAAGCTAGTGGAGACCCAGTACTTC
abundance: -; j_gene: TRBJ2-1; v_gene: TRBV7-8; d_gene: TRBD2; CDR3aa: CASSSLGQTSRDEQFF; CDR3nt: TGTGCCAGCAGCTCATTAGGCCAGACTAGCAGGGATGAGCAGTTCTTC